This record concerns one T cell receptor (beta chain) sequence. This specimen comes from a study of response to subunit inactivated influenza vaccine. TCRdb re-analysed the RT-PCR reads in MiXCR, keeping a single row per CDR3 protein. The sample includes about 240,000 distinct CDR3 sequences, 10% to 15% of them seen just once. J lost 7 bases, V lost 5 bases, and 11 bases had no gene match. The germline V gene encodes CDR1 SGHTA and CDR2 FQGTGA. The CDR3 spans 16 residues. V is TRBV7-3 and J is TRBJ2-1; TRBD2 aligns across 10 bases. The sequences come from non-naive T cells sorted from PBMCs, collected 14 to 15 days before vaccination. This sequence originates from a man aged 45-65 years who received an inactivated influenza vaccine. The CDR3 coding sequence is TGTGCCAGCAGCCAAGGGCCTAGCGGGAGTCGGAATGAGCAGTTCTTC. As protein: CASSQGPSGSRNEQFF. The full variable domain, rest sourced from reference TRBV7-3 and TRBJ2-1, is GAGVSQTPSNKVTEKGKYVELRCDPISGHTALYWYRQSLGQGPEFLIYFQGTGAADDSGLPNDRFFAVRPEGSVSTLKIQRTERGDSAVYLCASSQGPSGSRNEQFFGPGTRLTVL.